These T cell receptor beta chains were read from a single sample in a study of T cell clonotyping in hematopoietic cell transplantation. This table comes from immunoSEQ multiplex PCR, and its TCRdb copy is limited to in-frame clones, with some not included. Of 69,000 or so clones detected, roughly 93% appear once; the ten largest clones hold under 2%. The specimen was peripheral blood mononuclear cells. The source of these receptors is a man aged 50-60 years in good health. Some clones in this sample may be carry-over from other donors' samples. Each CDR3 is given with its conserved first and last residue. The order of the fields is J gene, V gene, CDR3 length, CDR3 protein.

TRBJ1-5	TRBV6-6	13	CASSSNSNQPQHF
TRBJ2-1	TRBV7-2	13	CASSLEGVAAQFF
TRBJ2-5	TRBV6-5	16	CASSYGGARREETQYF
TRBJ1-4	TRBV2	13	CAQQRLTNEKLFF
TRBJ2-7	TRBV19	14	CASSAGTGIYEQYF
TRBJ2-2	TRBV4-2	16	CASSQEGGPAAGELFF
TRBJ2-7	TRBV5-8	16	CASSLGSRDRGSRLYF
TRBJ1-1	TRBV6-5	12	CASRFRDREAFF
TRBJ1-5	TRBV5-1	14	CASSLGGPDQPQHF
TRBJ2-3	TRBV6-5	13	CASLAGETDTQYF
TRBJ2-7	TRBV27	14	CASSLSGPGREQYF
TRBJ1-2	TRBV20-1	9	CSANPRYTF
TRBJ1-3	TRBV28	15	CASSLGRPGGNTIYF
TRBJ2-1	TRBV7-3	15	CASSSTGTSGSEQFF
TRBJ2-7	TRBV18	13	CASSPGLTSEQYF
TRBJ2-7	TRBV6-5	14	CASSYQGSSYEQYF
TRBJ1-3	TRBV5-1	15	CASSFDGLSGNTIYF